This TCR beta chain is drawn from a study of blood T cells in healthy people across ages. Findings and limits, study-wide: No conclusive comparison of naive versus antigen-experienced cells was possible with unsorted PBMCs.

Primers used in a second PCR of about 6 to 11 cycles were a sample-barcoded 5' primer and a J-beta primer mix. TCRdb passed the 5' RACE reads through MiXCR, listing each CDR3 protein once. The sample lists 1.5 million to 2 million distinct CDR3 sequences; about 50% were seen once. Trimming removed 3 bases from V and 1 base from J, with 14 bases in between. The germline gives CDR1 LGHNA, CDR2 YSLEER. The CDR3 loop spans 16 amino acids. This clonotype was detected only a few times. Its antigen is unidentified. The receptor was isolated from a woman aged 40 to 50 in good health. Specimen: blood. The chain uses TRBV4-3 and TRBJ2-3, with a tentative D call TRBD2 (6 bases). The CDR3 spells CASSQVGGRGTDTQYF. The CDR3 nucleotides read TGCGCCAGCAGCCAGGTGGGGGGTAGAGGCACAGATACGCAGTATTTT.